This entry is about one TCR beta chain. Its antigen remains unknown. The data are from a study of radiation and T cells in renal cell carcinoma. General observations from the study: Top 100 clonotypes averaged around 50% in irradiated versus about 43% in nephrectomy-only tumors. Dominant CDR3 motifs occupied more repertoire in irradiated than control tumors. Sampling covered only roughly 0.91 g of each tumor.

This CDR3 region has 14 residues. Germline V gene lookup returns CDR1 MNHNY and CDR2 SVGAGI (reference sequence). V lost 6 bases and J 5 bases, leaving 13 bases between the germline ends. Indicated treatment: treatment-naive control, cytoreductive nephrectomy. Control tumor donors were several females and 10 to 12 males, median age roughly 54 years. Produced via immunoSEQ multiplex PCR; TCRdb's table is partial and in-frame only. The sample holds over 8,500 clones; about 66% are singletons and the top ten take more than 12%. This chain connects TRBV6-6 to TRBJ2-2; TRBD1 might be the D (5 bases). This clonotype originated in a man in his sixties with renal cell carcinoma. Sample: tumor tissue, taken from a patient whose treatment was nephrectomy without radiotherapy. CDR3 coding DNA: TGTGCCAGCAGCAGGGAAAGGGCGACCGGGGAGCTGTTTTTT. Translation: CASSRERATGELFF.